The 11 T cell receptor beta chains presented below share a single source sample, sequenced in a study of blood T cell repertoires in COVID-19 (dated by TCRdb to 2020 to 2021). Libraries were constructed by the immunoSEQ multiplex PCR assay. TCRdb took over this immuneACCESS table, retaining in-frame rearrangements with V and J assigned. Such tables are incomplete; in checked studies, under half of the missing clones stem from an unresolved V gene, and the remainder is unexplained. This sample holds roughly 190,000 clones; 80% to 90% were observed only once. The top ten hold about an eighth of the sample. Material: peripheral blood. These receptor sequences come from a man between 25 and 39 years old with active or convalescent COVID-19.

V is TRBV2 and J is TRBJ2-1; 10 bases agree with TRBD2. The CDR3 consists of 13 residues. V trimming: 2 bases; J trimming: 10 bases; junction bases outside the gene matches: 2. Germline V gene lookup returns CDR1 SNHLY and CDR2 FYNNEI. CDR3 DNA: TGTGCCAGCAGTGAATCAGCGGGAGGGGAGCAGTTCTTC. Translating gives CASSESAGGEQFF.

This clone was observed a handful of times. This sequence joins TRBV14 and TRBJ2-5, with 9 bases aligning to TRBD1. The CDR3 length is 15 residues. CDR1 is SGHDN, CDR2 FVKESK, per germline. The junction had 4 bases not matched to a gene; V was cut back by 0 bases and J by 5 bases. CDR3 DNA sequence: TGTGCCAGCAGCCAAGAAATCACAGGGGGCGAGACCCAGTACTTC. Amino acids: CASSQEITGGETQYF.

This sequence joins TRBV7-2 and TRBJ1-5; 12 nucleotides match TRBD1. V trimming: 4 bases; J trimming: 9 bases; junction bases outside the gene matches: 10. The CDR3 has 16 residues. From germline, CDR1 is SGHTA and CDR2 FQGNSA. CDR3 residues: CASSSGTGGLHAPQHF. CDR3 in DNA: TGTGCCAGCAGCTCCGGGACAGGGGGCCTTCATGCGCCCCAGCATTTT.

The count of this clone is one. V usage is TRBV27 and J usage is TRBJ2-7; the match to TRBD1 covers 8 bases. Germline V lookup: CDR1 MNHEY, CDR2 SMNVEV (reference sequence). The CDR3 is made up of 14 amino acids. V was pared by 7 bases and J by 5 bases, with 10 bases of the junction left unmatched. The CDR3 region is CASKVDRGEHEQYF. CDR3 in DNA: TGTGCCAGCAAGGTAGACAGGGGAGAACACGAGCAGTACTTC.

This rearrangement joins TRBV6-2 or TRBV6-3 to TRBJ2-7, with TRBD2 matching 7 bases. This CDR3 spans 16 amino acids. The germline V gene encodes CDR1 MNHEY and CDR2 SVGEGT. V dropped 5 bases and J dropped 5; count of bases not matched to a gene: 15. Here the CDR3 DNA reads TGTGCCAGCAGTCGAACTCCGGGACGGGGGGTCGACGAGCAGTACTTC. Protein: CASSRTPGRGVDEQYF.

This clone was recorded once. The chain is built from TRBV4-3 and TRBJ2-3; 8 nucleotides line up with TRBD2. Germline V CDR1 and CDR2: LGHNA, YSLEER. The CDR3 covers 16 residues. V shed 4 bases, J shed 5 bases, and the junction held 11 bases outside the gene matches. The CDR3 DNA sequence: TGCGCCAGCAGCCTCCGTCCGAGCGGGAGTCAAGATACGCAGTATTTT. This codes for CASSLRPSGSQDTQYF.

The rearrangement joins TRBV30 to TRBJ2-7, with D perhaps matching TRBD2 (5 bases). The V gene's germline CDR1 is GTSNPN and CDR2 SVGIG (reference sequence). V was trimmed by 1 base and J by 0 bases, leaving 16 bases between them. This CDR3 has 16 amino acids. CDR3 region: CAWSARWTASSYEQYF. CDR3 bases: TGTGCCTGGAGTGCCCGATGGACTGCTAGCTCCTACGAGCAGTACTTC.

This clone was seen once. The chain employs TRBV2 and TRBJ2-7; TRBD2 is a possible D gene (8 bases). V lost 8 bases and J lost 7, with 18 bases in between. CDR3 length: 13 amino acids. CDR1 SNHLY and CDR2 FYNNEI come from the germline V gene. This CDR3 reads CASQGQSGGEQYV. CDR3 bases: TGTGCCAGCCAGGGACAGAGCGGGGGTGAGCAGTACGTC.

The V and J genes are TRBV7-9 and TRBJ2-2; D possibly corresponds to TRBD2 (5 bases). The CDR3 sequence is 13 residues long. Germline loops: CDR1 SEHNR, CDR2 FQNEAQ (reference sequence). Trimming removed 10 bases at V and 0 bases at J, with 9 bases between. The DNA for the CDR3 is TGTGCCACCGTACTAGCGAACACCGGGGAGCTGTTTTTT. As protein: CATVLANTGELFF.

This sequence joins TRBV23-1 and TRBJ1-3, with 7 bases that match TRBD1. TRBV23-1 is treated as an ORF (open reading frame) with a function not yet certain. The CDR3 loop spans 14 amino acids. With V trimmed by 6 bases and J by 4 bases, 6 bases remained unmatched. CDR3 sequence reads: CASRGDREGNTIYF. CDR3 nucleotides: TGCGCCAGCAGAGGAGACAGGGAAGGAAACACCATATATTTT.

The gene calls are TRBV7-6 and TRBJ2-2; 13 bases line up with TRBD2. CDR1 and CDR2 from the germline V gene are SGHVS and FNYEAQ. Trimming cost V 5 bases and J 9 bases; bases outside gene matches: 9. This CDR3 region has 16 residues. This CDR3 is CASSQGLAGRGWELFF. In DNA form, the CDR3 reads TGTGCCAGCAGCCAGGGACTAGCGGGAAGAGGATGGGAGCTGTTTTTT.